Listed below are T cell receptor beta chains from one sample, sequenced in a study of control samples from healthy donors and cancer patients. This table comes from immunoSEQ multiplex PCR, and its TCRdb copy is limited to in-frame clones, with some not included. The sample yields about 96,000 clones, about 92% seen once. Sequencing was performed on blood. The receptors stem from a young man in good health. Both conserved end residues are part of each CDR3. Each record gives: J gene, clone size, V gene, D gene, CDR3 protein, CDR3 DNA. A D gene is named only where the DNA matches it firmly. Only part of the rows carry a size: once, few, many, or a class if the clone is expanded.

>TRBJ1-3|-|TRBV19|-
CASSRTAISGNTIYF
TGTGCCAGTAGTCGGACGGCCATCTCTGGAAACACCATATATTTT
>TRBJ1-3|-|TRBV7-2|-
CASSPLGSSGNTIYF
TGTGCCAGCAGCCCCCTGGGGAGCTCTGGAAACACCATATATTTT
>TRBJ1-5|-|TRBV20-1|-
CSASLSQPQHF
TGCAGTGCTAGTCTAAGTCAGCCCCAGCATTTT
>TRBJ1-1|-|TRBV6-1|TRBD1
CASSEPDRGLTEAFF
TGTGCCAGCAGTGAACCGGACAGGGGGCTTACTGAAGCTTTCTTT
>TRBJ1-6|-|TRBV5-4|TRBD1
CASSSTTYLPGTGRSPLHF
TGTGCCAGCAGCTCGACGACATACTTACCCGGGACAGGGCGTTCACCCCTCCACTTT
>TRBJ2-1|-|TRBV7-2|TRBD2
CASSEGLGINEQFF
TGTGCCAGCAGCGAGGGACTAGGTATAAATGAGCAGTTCTTC
>TRBJ1-4|-|TRBV18|TRBD1
CASSPGQGNEKLFF
TGTGCCAGCTCACCGGGACAGGGGAATGAAAAACTGTTTTTT
>TRBJ1-2|-|TRBV10-3|-
CAIHSLYGYTF
TGTGCCATACATTCGCTTTATGGCTACACCTTC
>TRBJ2-1|once|TRBV5-4|TRBD1
CASRYGQGVLGRSNEQFF
TGTGCCAGCAGATACGGACAGGGGGTCTTGGGGCGTAGCAATGAGCAGTTCTTC
>TRBJ1-4|-|TRBV13|-
CASSFPGKGEKLFF
TGTGCCAGCAGCTTCCCAGGGAAGGGTGAAAAACTGTTTTTT
>TRBJ2-2|-|TRBV5-1|-
CASSLASGELFF
TGCGCCAGCAGCTTGGCCTCCGGGGAGCTGTTTTTT
>TRBJ1-5|-|TRBV6-5|TRBD1
CASSYRRTGNQPQHF
TGTGCCAGCAGTTACCGCAGGACAGGGAATCAGCCCCAGCATTTT
>TRBJ2-7|once|TRBV9|-
CASSVDGGSYEQYF
TGTGCCAGCAGCGTAGACGGTGGCTCCTACGAGCAGTACTTC
>TRBJ1-6|few|TRBV30|TRBD1
CAWSWGDRGNSPLHF
TGTGCCTGGAGTTGGGGGGACAGGGGCAATTCACCCCTCCACTTT
>TRBJ1-5|-|TRBV7-9|-
CASSLGGRPQHF
TGTGCCAGCAGCTTAGGGGGAAGGCCCCAGCATTTT